These 23 T cell receptor beta chains were sequenced from one sample in a study of CD8+ T cells in alopecia areata. The treatment is: oral pan-JAK inhibitor, 5-10 mg twice daily. Extraction of RNA preceded its reverse transcription into cDNA, which served as the sequencing template. Data came from immunoSEQ multiplex PCR; TCRdb stores just in-frame clones and leaves some out. In the table there are under 200,000 clones, approximately 60% of which are singletons. The sample was CD4+ T cells sorted from blood, taken at week 24, from a patient treated with tofacitinib. The receptors stem from a human donor with alopecia areata.

The gene calls are TRBV27 and TRBJ2-6; 10 bases line up with TRBD1. Germline V CDR1 and CDR2: MNHEY, SMNVEV (reference sequence). The CDR3 has 18 residues. The junction had 9 bases not matched to a gene; V was cut back by 5 bases and J by 2 bases. The CDR3 sequence: CASSEPGQGLAGANVLTF. The CDR3 DNA reads TGTGCCAGCAGTGAACCGGGACAGGGGTTGGCTGGGGCCAACGTCCTGACTTTC.

The chain uses TRBV5-4 and TRBJ2-5, with 12 positions matching TRBD2. Germline V CDR1 and CDR2: SGHNT, YYREEE (reference sequence). The V and J ends lost 0 bases and 5 bases, in that order; junction bases with no gene match: 14. This CDR3 comprises 19 residues. CDR3 coding DNA: TGTGCCAGCAGCTTGGTGTGGGCTAGCGGGGGGGCCGATGGGGAGACCCAGTACTTC. Translating it yields CASSLVWASGGADGETQYF.

V gene TRBV6-5 combines with J gene TRBJ1-6; a weak D match, TRBD1 (6 bases). V shed 7 bases and J shed 8 bases, with 18 bases lying between them. CDR1 and CDR2 from the germline V gene are MNHEY and SVGAGI. The CDR3 is 15 amino acids. The CDR3 region has the DNA TGTGCCAGCACCTATGGAGTGGGGGCGGATTCACCCCTCCACTTT. Protein product: CASTYGVGADSPLHF.

This clone was observed a handful of times. The chain recombines TRBV29-1 with TRBJ2-2; D gene uncertain. There are 14 residues in the CDR3. The ends were cut back, 4 bases at V and 2 bases at J, with 11 bases in the middle. Germline V gene sequence: CDR1 SQVTM, CDR2 ANQGSEA. CDR3 amino acids: CSVALRINTGELFF. CDR3 nucleotide sequence: TGCAGCGTTGCCCTACGGATTAACACCGGGGAGCTGTTTTTT.

This chain links TRBV4-2 with TRBJ2-7; tentatively, D is TRBD2 (6 bases). Germline CDR1 is LGHNA and CDR2 is YNFKEQ. The CDR3 length is 16 residues. The V gene lost 0 bases and the J gene lost 9 bases, with 21 bases spanning the gap. The CDR3 DNA sequence: TGTGCCAGCAGCCAAGATAGTGGGTTTTCGGGGCGGGGGCAGTACTTC. It yields the protein CASSQDSGFSGRGQYF.

The chain has TRBV5-6 and TRBJ2-1; TRBD1 matches 7 bases. This CDR3 comprises 15 residues. CDR1 is SGHDT and CDR2 is YYEEEE in the germline V gene. Trimming removed 2 bases from V and 7 bases from J; junction bases left unmatched: 9. CDR3 sequence (DNA): TGTGCCAGCAGCTTTAGAGGGGGCTTGGAAAATGAGCAGTTCTTC. It translates to CASSFRGGLENEQFF.

The gene calls are TRBV30 and TRBJ2-1; D remains unclear. Germline V CDR1 and CDR2: GTSNPN, SVGIG (reference sequence). There are 11 residues in the CDR3. V was shortened by 0 bases and J by 6 bases, with 3 bases between the two germline ends. CDR3 nucleotides: TGTGCCTGGAGTGTGACCAATGAGCAGTTCTTC. Protein: CAWSVTNEQFF.

The genes are TRBV30 and TRBJ2-7; possibly TRBD1 or TRBD2 for D (5 bases each). Between the trimmed V and J ends, which lost 0 bases and 6 bases, there was a span of 15 bases. Germline V gene sequence: CDR1 GTSNPN, CDR2 SVGIG (reference sequence). This CDR3 comprises 14 residues. The CDR3 protein is CAWSVPGARGEQYF. In DNA form, the CDR3 reads TGTGCCTGGAGTGTACCCGGGGCGAGGGGCGAGCAGTACTTC.

This clone was seen only a few times. This chain connects TRBV5-5 to TRBJ1-1, with D possibly TRBD1 on 5 matching bases. The CDR3 is made up of 14 amino acids. Germline-derived CDR1 and CDR2 are SGHKS and YYEKEE (reference sequence). V was cut by 7 bases and J by 0 bases, with 13 bases left in between. The CDR3 DNA reads TGTGCCAGCTGGGGGGAATTTGTGAACACTGAAGCTTTCTTT. This codes for CASWGEFVNTEAFF.

CDR3 nucleotides: TGTGCCTGGAGTGTATATCCAGGGGGCAGCGAGCAGTACTTC. Protein product: CAWSVYPGGSEQYF. This chain joins TRBV30 and TRBJ2-7; TRBD1 matches 8 bases. The germline gives CDR1 GTSNPN, CDR2 SVGIG (reference sequence). There are 14 residues in the CDR3. V trimming: 0 bases; J trimming: 6 bases; junction bases outside the gene matches: 7.

This chain joins TRBV9 and TRBJ2-1; possible D gene TRBD1, 6 bases. Germline CDR1 SGDLS, CDR2 YYNGEE. CDR3 length equals 15 residues. Deletions cut 4 bases from V and 4 bases from J, with 15 bases between. The CDR3 here is CASSLGGGLYNEQFF. In DNA, the CDR3 is TGTGCCAGCAGCCTAGGTGGGGGCCTATACAATGAGCAGTTCTTC.

This chain uses TRBV6-6 with TRBJ1-5; tentatively, D is TRBD1 (5 bases). This CDR3 region has 14 residues. V gave up 6 bases and J gave up 3 bases, with 12 bases separating them. The germline gives CDR1 MNHNY, CDR2 SVGAGI (reference sequence). CDR3 DNA sequence: TGTGCCAGCAGCCAAGACAGACCCAATCAGCCCCAGCATTTT. This encodes CASSQDRPNQPQHF.

The chain has TRBV4-2 and TRBJ1-3, with 11 bases aligning to TRBD1. CDR1 is LGHNA, CDR2 YNFKEQ, per germline. The CDR3 is 17 amino acids. V shed 4 bases and J 3 bases; nucleotides not matched to a gene: 8. The CDR3 is CASSLSPGQGVGNTIYF. The CDR3 DNA follows: TGTGCCAGCAGCCTCTCCCCGGGACAGGGGGTTGGAAACACCATATATTTT.

This clone has only one observation. The genes are TRBV30 and TRBJ2-5; tentatively, D is TRBD2 (6 bases). CDR3 length: 14 amino acids. Germline CDR1 reads GTSNPN; CDR2 reads SVGIG (reference sequence). Trimming removed 7 bases from V and 0 bases from J, with 15 bases in between. CDR3 sequence (DNA): TGTGCCTTCATTGTTAGCGGCAACCAAGAGACCCAGTACTTC. It encodes CAFIVSGNQETQYF. The full variable domain, rest sourced from reference TRBV30 and TRBJ2-5, is SQTIHQWPATLVQPVGSPLSLECTVEGTSNPNLYWYRQAAGRGLQLLFYSVGIGQISSEVPQNLSASRPQDRQFILSSKKLLLSDSGFYLCAFIVSGNQETQYFGPGTRLLVL.

The rearrangement joins TRBV30 to TRBJ1-3; D is possibly TRBD1 (5 bases). Germline V gene data show CDR1 as GTSNPN and CDR2 as SVGIG (reference sequence). This CDR3 is built from 14 residues. Trimming took off 1 base at V and 2 bases at J, with 9 bases between the two ends. The CDR3 nucleotides read TGTGCCTGGAGTGCGGGGCTTACTGGAAACACCATATATTTT. Residues: CAWSAGLTGNTIYF. Based on the CDR3 plus reference TRBV30 and TRBJ1-3, the full variable domain is SQTIHQWPATLVQPVGSPLSLECTVEGTSNPNLYWYRQAAGRGLQLLFYSVGIGQISSEVPQNLSASRPQDRQFILSSKKLLLSDSGFYLCAWSAGLTGNTIYFGEGSWLTVV.

This sequence joins TRBV9 and TRBJ1-1; the D is unclear. This CDR3 is 14 amino acids long. V lost 3 bases to trimming and J lost 1 base, with 10 bases between them. Germline CDR1 SGDLS, CDR2 YYNGEE. The CDR3 here is CASSGHGSNTEAFF. CDR3 DNA: TGTGCCAGCAGCGGGCACGGGTCGAACACTGAAGCTTTCTTT. Together with reference TRBV9 and TRBJ1-1, the CDR3 gives the full variable domain: DSGVTQTPKHLITATGQRVTLRCSPRSGDLSVYWYQQSLDQGLQFLIQYYNGEERAKGNILERFSAQQFPDLHSELNLSSLELGDSALYFCASSGHGSNTEAFFGQGTRLTVV.

This sequence joins TRBV2 and TRBJ1-5; D is uncertain. Germline loops: CDR1 SNHLY, CDR2 FYNNEI. The V end was cut by 3 bases, the J end by 9 bases, with 6 bases between. The CDR3 is 11 residues long. The CDR3 DNA follows: TGTGCCAGCAGTGACCCAGGGCCCCAGCATTTT. Protein product: CASSDPGPQHF.

For this clone: The germline gene is not matched at one end of the junction; a read error may be the cause. In the same sample, other DNA sequences code for this CDR3. This sequence joins TRBV30 and TRBJ1-5; 7 nucleotides agree with TRBD1. The germline V gene encodes CDR1 GTSNPN and CDR2 SVGIG (reference sequence). This CDR3 comprises 13 residues. CDR3: CAWGRGDNQPQHF. CDR3 nucleotides: TGTGCCTGGGGCAGGGGGGACAATCAGCCCCAGCACTTT.

The gene calls are TRBV5-5 and TRBJ1-6; D gene ambiguous. Germline V gives CDR1 SGHKS, CDR2 YYEKEE (reference sequence). The ends were cut back, 2 bases at V and 2 bases at J, with 8 bases in the middle. CDR3 length: 15 amino acids. CDR3 sequence (DNA): TGTGCCAGCAGCTTTAGGCAGACCTATAATTCACCCCTCCACTTT. It translates to CASSFRQTYNSPLHF.

The V call is TRBV7-3, the J call TRBJ2-2; D unclear. CDR1 SGHTA and CDR2 FQGTGA come from the germline V gene. V lost 2 bases, J lost 3 bases, and 1 base lay in between. The CDR3 runs to 12 residues. The CDR3 is CASSLDTGELFF. CDR3 in DNA: TGTGCCAGCAGCTTAGACACCGGGGAGCTGTTTTTT.

The chain has TRBV27 and TRBJ2-4; D is unclear. CDR3 length: 14 residues. V was trimmed by 6 bases and J by 8 bases, leaving 17 bases between them. Germline V gene lookup returns CDR1 MNHEY and CDR2 SMNVEV (reference sequence). The CDR3 bases are TGTGCCAGCAGACCATCCGGGTGGTCCCACATTCAGTACTTC. It yields the protein CASRPSGWSHIQYF.

The V and J genes are TRBV20-1 and TRBJ2-5; D is perhaps TRBD2 (5 bases). Germline values: CDR1 DFQATT, CDR2 SNEGSKA (reference sequence). This CDR3 is built from 11 residues. The CDR3 region is CSLLEGETQYF. DNA of the CDR3: TGCAGCCTACTAGAGGGAGAGACCCAGTACTTC.

V gene TRBV19 combines with J gene TRBJ2-2; a possible D gene is TRBD1 (6 bases). The CDR3 length is 14 residues. V was pared by 6 bases and J by 0 bases, with 8 bases between. Looked up from germline, CDR1 is LNHDA and CDR2 is SQIVND (reference sequence). DNA of the CDR3: TGTGCCAGTAGACAGGGCTCGAACACCGGGGAGCTGTTTTTT. Its protein product is CASRQGSNTGELFF.